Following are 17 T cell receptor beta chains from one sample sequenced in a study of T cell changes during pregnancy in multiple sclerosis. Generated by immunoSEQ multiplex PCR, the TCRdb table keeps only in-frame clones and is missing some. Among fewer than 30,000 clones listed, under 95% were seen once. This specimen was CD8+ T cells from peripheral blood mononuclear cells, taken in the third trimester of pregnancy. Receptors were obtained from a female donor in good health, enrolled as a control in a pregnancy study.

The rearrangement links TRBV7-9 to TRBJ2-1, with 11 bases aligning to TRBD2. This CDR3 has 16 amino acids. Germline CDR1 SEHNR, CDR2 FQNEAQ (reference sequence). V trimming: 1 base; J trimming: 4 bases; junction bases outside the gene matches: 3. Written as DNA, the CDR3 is TGTGCCAGCAGCTTAGGGACTAGCGGGCGGTACAATGAGCAGTTCTTC. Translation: CASSLGTSGRYNEQFF.

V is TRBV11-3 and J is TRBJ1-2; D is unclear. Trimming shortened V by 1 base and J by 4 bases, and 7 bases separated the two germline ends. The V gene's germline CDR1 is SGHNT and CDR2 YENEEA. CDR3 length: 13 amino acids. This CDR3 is CASSLAGGYGYTF. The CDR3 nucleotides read TGTGCCAGCAGCTTAGCAGGAGGCTATGGCTACACCTTC.

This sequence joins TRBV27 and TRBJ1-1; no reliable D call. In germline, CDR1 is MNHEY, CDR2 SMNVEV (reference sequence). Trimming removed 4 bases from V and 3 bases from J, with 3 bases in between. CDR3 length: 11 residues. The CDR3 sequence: CASSSYTEAFF. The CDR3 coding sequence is TGTGCCAGCAGTTCATACACTGAAGCTTTCTTT.

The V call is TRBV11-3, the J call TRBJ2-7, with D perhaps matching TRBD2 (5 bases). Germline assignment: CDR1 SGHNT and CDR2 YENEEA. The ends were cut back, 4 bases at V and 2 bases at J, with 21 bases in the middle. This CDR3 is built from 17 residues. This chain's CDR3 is CASSSCLAKGVTYEQYF. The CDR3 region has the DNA TGTGCCAGCAGCTCCTGCCTAGCCAAGGGTGTAACCTACGAGCAGTACTTC.

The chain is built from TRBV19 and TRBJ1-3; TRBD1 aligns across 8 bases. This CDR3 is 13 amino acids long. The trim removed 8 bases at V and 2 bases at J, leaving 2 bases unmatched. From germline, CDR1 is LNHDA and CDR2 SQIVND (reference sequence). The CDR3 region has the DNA TGTGCCAGTGGACAGGGAGCTGGAAACACCATATATTTT. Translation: CASGQGAGNTIYF.

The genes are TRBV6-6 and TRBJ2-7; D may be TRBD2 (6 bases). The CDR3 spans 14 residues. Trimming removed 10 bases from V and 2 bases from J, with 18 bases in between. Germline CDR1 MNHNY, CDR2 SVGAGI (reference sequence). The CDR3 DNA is TGTGCCACCCCTCTCGAGCGGGCCCCCTACGAGCAGTACTTC. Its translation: CATPLERAPYEQYF.

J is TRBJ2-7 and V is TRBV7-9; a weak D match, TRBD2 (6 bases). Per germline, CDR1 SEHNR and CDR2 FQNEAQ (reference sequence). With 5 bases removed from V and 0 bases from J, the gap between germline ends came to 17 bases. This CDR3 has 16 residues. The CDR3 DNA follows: TGTGCCAGCAGCCTGGTTCTGGGACTCCTCTCCTACGAGCAGTACTTC. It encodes CASSLVLGLLSYEQYF. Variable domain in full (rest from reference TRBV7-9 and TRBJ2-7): DTGVSQNPRHKITKRGQNVTFRCDPISEHNRLYWYRQTLGQGPEFLTYFQNEAQLEKSRLLSDRFSAERPKGSFSTLEIQRTEQGDSAMYLCASSLVLGLLSYEQYFGPGTRLTVT.

CDR3 DNA sequence: TGTGCCAGCAGCGCAGCCGGGACAGGGGCCTACGAGCAGTACTTC. Its protein product is CASSAAGTGAYEQYF. This sequence joins TRBV6-6 and TRBJ2-7; 10 nucleotides agree with TRBD1. The germline gives CDR1 MNHNY, CDR2 SVGAGI (reference sequence). CDR3 length equals 15 residues. V shed 6 bases and J 2 bases; nucleotides not matched to a gene: 7.

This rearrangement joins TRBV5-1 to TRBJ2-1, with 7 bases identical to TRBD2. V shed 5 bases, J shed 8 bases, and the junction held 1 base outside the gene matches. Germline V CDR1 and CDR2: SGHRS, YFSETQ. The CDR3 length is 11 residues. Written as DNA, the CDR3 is TGCGCCAGCAGGGGGGGGTATGAGCAGTTCTTC. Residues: CASRGGYEQFF.

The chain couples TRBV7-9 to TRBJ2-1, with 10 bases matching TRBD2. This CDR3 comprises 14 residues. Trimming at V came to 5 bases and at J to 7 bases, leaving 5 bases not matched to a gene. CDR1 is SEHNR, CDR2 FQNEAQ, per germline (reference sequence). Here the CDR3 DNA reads TGTGCCAGCAGCCAAACGACTAGCGGGAATGAGCAGTTCTTC. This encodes CASSQTTSGNEQFF.

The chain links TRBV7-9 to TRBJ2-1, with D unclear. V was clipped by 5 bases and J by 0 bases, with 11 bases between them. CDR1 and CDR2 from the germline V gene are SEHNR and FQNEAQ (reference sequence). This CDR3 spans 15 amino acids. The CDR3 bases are TGTGCCAGCAGCGCAAGCGAGAGCTCCTACAATGAGCAGTTCTTC. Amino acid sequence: CASSASESSYNEQFF.

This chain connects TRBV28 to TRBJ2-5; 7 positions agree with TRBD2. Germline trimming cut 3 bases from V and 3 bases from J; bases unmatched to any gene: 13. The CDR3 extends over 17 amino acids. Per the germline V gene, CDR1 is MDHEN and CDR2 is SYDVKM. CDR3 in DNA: TGTGCCAGCAGTTTCCGTATTGGCGGGAGCGCTGAAGAGACCCAGTACTTC. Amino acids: CASSFRIGGSAEETQYF.

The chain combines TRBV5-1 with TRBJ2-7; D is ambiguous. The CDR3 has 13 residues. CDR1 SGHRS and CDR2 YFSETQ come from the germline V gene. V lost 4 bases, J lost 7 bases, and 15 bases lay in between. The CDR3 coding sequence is TGCGCCAGCAGCCTCAGACTGACCAAGGAGCAGTACTTC. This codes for CASSLRLTKEQYF.

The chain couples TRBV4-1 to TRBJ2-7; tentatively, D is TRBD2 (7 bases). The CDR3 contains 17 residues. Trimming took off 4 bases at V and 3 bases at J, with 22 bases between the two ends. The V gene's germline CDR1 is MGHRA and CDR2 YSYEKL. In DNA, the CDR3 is TGCGCCAGCAGCCTAGTCGAGGGGGGGCCAGGAAGCTACGAGCAGTACTTC. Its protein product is CASSLVEGGPGSYEQYF.

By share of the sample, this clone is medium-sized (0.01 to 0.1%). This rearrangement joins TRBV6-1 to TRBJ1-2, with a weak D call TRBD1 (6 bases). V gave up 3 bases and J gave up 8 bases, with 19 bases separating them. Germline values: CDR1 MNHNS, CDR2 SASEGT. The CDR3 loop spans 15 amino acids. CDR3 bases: TGTGCCAGCAGTGACTACACACAGGGCTTCCGGGGCTACACCTTC. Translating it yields CASSDYTQGFRGYTF.

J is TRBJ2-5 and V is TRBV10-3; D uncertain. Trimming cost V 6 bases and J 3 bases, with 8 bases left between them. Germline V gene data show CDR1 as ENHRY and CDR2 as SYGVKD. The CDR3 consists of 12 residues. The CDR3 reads CAIRSSEETQYF. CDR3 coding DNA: TGTGCCATCAGGTCCAGCGAAGAGACCCAGTACTTC.

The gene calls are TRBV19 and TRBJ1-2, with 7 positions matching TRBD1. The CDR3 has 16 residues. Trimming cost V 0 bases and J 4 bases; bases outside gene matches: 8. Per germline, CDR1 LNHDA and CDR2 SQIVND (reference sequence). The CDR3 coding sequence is TGTGCCAGTAGTATAGATGGAGGGGGCCCCACCTATGGCTACACCTTC. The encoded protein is CASSIDGGGPTYGYTF.